This T cell receptor beta chain was recorded in a study of siplizumab effects on memory and regulatory T cells (dated by TCRdb to between 2018 and 2021). Regarding the research as a whole: The study looked at the effect of siplizumab, an anti-CD2 antibody, on alloreactive T-cell subsets in allogeneic mixed lymphocyte reactions made from human PBMCs.

Of note for this clone: Its antigen is currently not known. Base qualities are not provided; no much larger clone lies one nucleotide away.

In three donor pairs, further sequencing was done on unstimulated CD8+ naive, CD4+ memory, CD8+ TEMRA, CD4+ naive and CD8+ effector memory subsets. Sorted unstimulated T cells and proliferating T cells recovered from mixed lymphocyte reactions underwent TCRbeta CDR3 sequencing. Fresh whole blood from 9 to 10 HLA-typed healthy donors served as the source for isolating PBMCs. The method behind the library was the immunoSEQ multiplex PCR assay. Each sample had 90,000 to 100,000 TCR templates assayed by the deep sequencing platform. Genomic DNA extracted from sorted T cells was the material used for TCRbeta CDR3 sequencing. From the authors' description of their analysis: The R programming language was used for clonal analysis of the TCRbeta CDR3 data. Unstimulated samples were compared with post-reaction CFSE-low samples to define alloreactive CD4+ and CD8+ clones. Regulatory or non-regulatory origin of alloreactive CD4+ clones was assigned by matching sequences to the sorted unstimulated Treg and non-Treg repertoires. TCRdb's version of the immuneACCESS table is confined to in-frame rearrangements and falls short of the full clone set. An unresolved V gene accounts for under half of the shortfall where checked; the remainder is of unknown origin. The D gene and trimming were derived from the DNA, and the V and J assignments and clone size from that table. The table for this sample lists roughly 69,000 clones; over 65% of them were counted only once. Of the sample, roughly 3.8% falls within the top ten clones.

Study-wide conclusions, independent of this receptor: The cumulative frequency of alloreactive sequences that could be traced back to unstimulated CD4+ memory T cells was significantly reduced by siplizumab. About 80-96% of proliferating CD4+ or CD8+ clones could not be given a naive or memory phenotype. In reactions with siplizumab, an average of about 75% of mappable alloreactive CD4+ clones were Treg-derived, compared with around 28% in control reactions. Sequences below about 10^-5 frequency were poorly captured, so only a minor fraction of alloreactive clones could be mapped to unstimulated subsets. Whether proliferating Tregs from siplizumab cultures actually had suppressive function was not functionally confirmed. Compared with memory T cells, unstimulated naive T cells appeared more diverse, and naive cells seemed to make a substantial contribution to the alloresponse.

From the cysteine through the phenylalanine, the CDR3 covers 16 amino acids. The kept DNA is CDR3 alone, 48 bases in frame from the first base. Via the germline V gene (reference sequence), CDR1 is SGHAT and CDR2 FQDESV. For this chain, trimming is 3 bases at the V end and 6 bases at the J end, and the number of junction bases without a gene match is 11. The clonotype comes from a human donor in good health. The sequence links TRBV11-1 to TRBJ2-3; TRBD2 fits 8 bases in the junction. The sequencing input was memory CD4+ T cells sorted from blood. According to the study, the label for this sample's cell subset or site signals: unstimulated CD4+ memory T cells. This receptor has the CDR3 CASSLGALSGTDTQYF. The nucleotide sequence is TGTGCCAGCAGCTTGGGGGCTCTTAGCGGGACCGATACGCAGTATTTT. When the CDR3 is completed using the reference TRBV11-1 and TRBJ2-3 genes on either side, the full variable domain is EAEVAQSPRYKITEKSQAVAFWCDPISGHATLYWYRQILGQGPELLVQFQDESVVDDSQLPKDRFSAERLKGVDSTLKIQPAELGDSAMYLCASSLGALSGTDTQYFGPGTRLTVL.